This T cell receptor beta chain is from a study of blood T cell repertoires in COVID-19. For the study at large: Sites across the United States, Italy and Spain contributed samples from acute and convalescent COVID-19. Sources were T cells, B-cell-depleted T cells, or PBMCs; the material itself was cDNA or gDNA.

Under the authors' procedure: Using reference gene primer amplification, nucleated cell counts were estimated. Some clones are missing from TCRdb's copy, which holds only in-frame ones; the method was immunoSEQ multiplex PCR. The V and J calls and the clone size are those of that table, but D and trimming were determined from the DNA. The table lists about 130,000 clones, around 85% of them singletons, with 3% in the top ten. The CDR3 is 17 amino acids. In germline, CDR1 is LGHDT, CDR2 YNNKEL (reference sequence). Trimming pared 4 bases from V and 3 bases from J, leaving 21 bases between. This chain uses TRBV3-1 (or the pseudogene TRBV3-2) with TRBJ1-2; weak D call: TRBD1 (6 bases). The clonotype comes from an elderly woman with acute or convalescent COVID-19. Specimen: peripheral blood. DNA for the CDR3: TGTGCCAGCAGCCCCTACCCAGCGACAGGTAGTTACTATGGCTACACCTTC. The encoded protein is CASSPYPATGSYYGYTF.